These 2 T cell receptor beta chains share one sample of origin, sequenced in a study of Graves' ophthalmopathy and Graves' hyperthyroidism. The TCR beta CDR3 regions underwent amplification from RNA transcripts. The first-round RT-PCR employed HTBI primers together with the Qiagen OneStep RT-PCR kit. A multiplex PCR was then performed as the second round. TCRdb re-derived calls from the multiplex PCR reads in MiXCR, one entry per CDR3 protein. This table has over 150,000 distinct CDR3 sequences, 30% to 45% appearing once. The sequenced material came from peripheral blood. The source of these receptors is a woman aged 40-49 years with Graves' ophthalmopathy.

This CDR3 reads CASSIFLLKKGETQYF. CDR3 bases: TGTGCCAGCAGCATTTTCCTACTAAAAAAGGGAGAGACCCAGTACTTC. The chain joins TRBV12-3 or TRBV12-4 to TRBJ2-5; unclear D gene. The V and J ends lost 6 bases and 4 bases respectively, with 21 bases between them. The CDR3 is 16 residues long.

Only one count was recorded for this clonotype. V gene TRBV7-3 combines with J gene TRBJ1-1, with TRBD1 as a possible D gene (6 bases). V was clipped by 4 bases and J by 5 bases, with 20 bases between them. Germline CDR1 reads SGHTA; CDR2 reads FQGTGA. This CDR3 has 16 residues. The CDR3 region has the DNA TGTGCCAGCAGCTCGGGACACGGAAGTGGTTGGACTGAAGCTTTCTTT. Encoded protein: CASSSGHGSGWTEAFF.